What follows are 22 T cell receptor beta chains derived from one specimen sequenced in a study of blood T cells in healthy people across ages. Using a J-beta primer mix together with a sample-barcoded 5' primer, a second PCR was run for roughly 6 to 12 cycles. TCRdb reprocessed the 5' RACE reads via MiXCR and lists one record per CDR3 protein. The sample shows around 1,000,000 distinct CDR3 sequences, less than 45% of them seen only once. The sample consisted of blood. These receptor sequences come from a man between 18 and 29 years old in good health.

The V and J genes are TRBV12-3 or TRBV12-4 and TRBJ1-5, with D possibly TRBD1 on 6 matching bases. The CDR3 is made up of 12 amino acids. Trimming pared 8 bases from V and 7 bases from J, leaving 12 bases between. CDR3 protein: CASRRGQQPQHF. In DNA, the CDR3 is TGTGCCAGCCGCAGGGGTCAGCAGCCCCAGCATTTT.

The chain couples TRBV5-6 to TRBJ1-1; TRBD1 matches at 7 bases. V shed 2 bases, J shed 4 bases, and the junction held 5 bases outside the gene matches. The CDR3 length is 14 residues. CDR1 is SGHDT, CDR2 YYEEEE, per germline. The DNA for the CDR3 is TGTGCCAGCAGCTTAAGGGGGCTAGGCACTGAAGCTTTCTTT. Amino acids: CASSLRGLGTEAFF.

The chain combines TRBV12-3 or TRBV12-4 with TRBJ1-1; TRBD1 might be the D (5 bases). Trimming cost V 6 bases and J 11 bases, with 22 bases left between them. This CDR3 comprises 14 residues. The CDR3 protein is CASSTSPGPRPAFF. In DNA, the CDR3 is TGTGCCAGCAGCACCAGTCCGGGACCCCGACCCGCTTTCTTT.

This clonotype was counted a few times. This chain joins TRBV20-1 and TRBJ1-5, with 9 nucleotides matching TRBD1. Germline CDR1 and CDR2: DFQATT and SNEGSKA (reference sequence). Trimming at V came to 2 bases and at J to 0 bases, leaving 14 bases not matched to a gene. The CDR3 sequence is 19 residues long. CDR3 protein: CSARKTGGLEGYSNQPQHF. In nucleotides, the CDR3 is TGCAGTGCTAGAAAGACAGGGGGATTAGAGGGGTATAGCAATCAGCCCCAGCATTTT.

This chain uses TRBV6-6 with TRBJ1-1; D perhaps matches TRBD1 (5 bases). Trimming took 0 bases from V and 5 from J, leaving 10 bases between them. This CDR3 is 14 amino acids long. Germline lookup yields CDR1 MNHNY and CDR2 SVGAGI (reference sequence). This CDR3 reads CASSYSRDGTEAFF. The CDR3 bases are TGTGCCAGCAGTTACTCCAGGGACGGTACTGAAGCTTTCTTT.

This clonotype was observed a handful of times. The CDR3 coding sequence is TGTGCCAGCAGCCAAGATGGGGTGAGGACGACCACTGAAGCTTTCTTT. As protein: CASSQDGVRTTTEAFF. V is TRBV4-2 and J is TRBJ1-1; unclear D gene. V was clipped by 0 bases and J by 4 bases, with 15 bases between them. This CDR3 has 16 residues. Germline V CDR1 and CDR2: LGHNA, YNFKEQ.

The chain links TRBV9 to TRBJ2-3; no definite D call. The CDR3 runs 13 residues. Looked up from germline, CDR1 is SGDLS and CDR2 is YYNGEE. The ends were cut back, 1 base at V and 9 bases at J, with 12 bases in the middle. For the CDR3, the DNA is TGTGCCAGCAGCGTAAGAAGGGAAGACACGCAGTATTTT. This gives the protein CASSVRREDTQYF.

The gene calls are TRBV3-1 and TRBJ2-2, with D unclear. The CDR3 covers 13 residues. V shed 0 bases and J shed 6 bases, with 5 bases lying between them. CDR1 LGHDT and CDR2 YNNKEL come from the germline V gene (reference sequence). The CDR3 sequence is CASSQDGAGELFF. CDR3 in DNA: TGTGCCAGCAGCCAAGATGGAGCCGGGGAGCTGTTTTTT. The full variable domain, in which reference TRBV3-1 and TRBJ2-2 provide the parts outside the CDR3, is DTAVSQTPKYLVTQMGNDKSIKCEQNLGHDTMYWYKQDSKKFLKIMFSYNNKELIINETVPNRFSPKSPDKAHLNLHINSLELGDSAVYFCASSQDGAGELFFGEGSRLTVL.

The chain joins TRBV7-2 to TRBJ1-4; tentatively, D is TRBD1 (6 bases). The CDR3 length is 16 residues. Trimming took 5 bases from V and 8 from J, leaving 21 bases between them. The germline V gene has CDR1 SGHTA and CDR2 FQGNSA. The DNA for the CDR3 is TGTGCCAGCAGCCGACGTCGGGCAGGGGAAGGGGAAAAACTGTTTTTT. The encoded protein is CASSRRRAGEGEKLFF.

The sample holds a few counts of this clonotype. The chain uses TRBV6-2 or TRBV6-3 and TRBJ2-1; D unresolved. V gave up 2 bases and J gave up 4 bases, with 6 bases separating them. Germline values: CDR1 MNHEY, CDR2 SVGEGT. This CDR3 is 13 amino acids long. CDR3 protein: CASSYNLYNEQFF. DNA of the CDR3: TGTGCCAGCAGTTACAACTTATACAATGAGCAGTTCTTC.

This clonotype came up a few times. The CDR3 region is CASSQALAAYRSSGGNTIYF. CDR3 in DNA: TGCGCCAGCAGCCAAGCTCTCGCTGCGTACAGGTCCAGCGGTGGAAACACCATATATTTT. The chain links TRBV4-3 to TRBJ1-3; D is perhaps TRBD1 (5 bases). From germline, CDR1 is LGHNA and CDR2 YSLEER. Trimming shortened V by 1 base and J by 3 bases, and 25 bases separated the two germline ends. The CDR3 length is 20 residues.

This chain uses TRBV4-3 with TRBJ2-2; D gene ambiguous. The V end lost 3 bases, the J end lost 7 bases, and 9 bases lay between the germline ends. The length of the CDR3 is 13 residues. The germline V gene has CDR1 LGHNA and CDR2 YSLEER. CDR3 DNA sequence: TGCGCCAGCAGCCAGGTATCTGGCGGGGAGCTGTTTTTT. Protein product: CASSQVSGGELFF.

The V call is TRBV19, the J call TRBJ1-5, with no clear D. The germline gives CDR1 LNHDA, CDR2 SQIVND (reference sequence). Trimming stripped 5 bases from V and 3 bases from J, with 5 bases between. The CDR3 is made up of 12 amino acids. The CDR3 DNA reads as TGTGCCAGTAGTCCCAACAATCAGCCCCAGCATTTT. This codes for CASSPNNQPQHF.

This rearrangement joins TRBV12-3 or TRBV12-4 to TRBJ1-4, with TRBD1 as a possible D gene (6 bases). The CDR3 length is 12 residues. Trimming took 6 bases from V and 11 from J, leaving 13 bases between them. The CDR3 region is CASRADRGKLFF. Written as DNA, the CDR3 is TGTGCCAGCAGGGCGGACAGAGGCAAACTGTTTTTT.

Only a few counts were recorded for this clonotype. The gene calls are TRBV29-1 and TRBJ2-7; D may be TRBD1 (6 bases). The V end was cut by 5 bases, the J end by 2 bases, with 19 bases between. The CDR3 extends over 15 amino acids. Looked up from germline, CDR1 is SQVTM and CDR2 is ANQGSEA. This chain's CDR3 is CSVSRGEGFPYEQYF. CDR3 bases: TGCAGCGTTTCCAGGGGTGAAGGGTTCCCCTACGAGCAGTACTTC.

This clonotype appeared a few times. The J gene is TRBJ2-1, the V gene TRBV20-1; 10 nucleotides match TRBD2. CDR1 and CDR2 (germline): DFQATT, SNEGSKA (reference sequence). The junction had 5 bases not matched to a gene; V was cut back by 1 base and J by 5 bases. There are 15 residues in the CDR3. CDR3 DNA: TGCAGTGCTAGAGTAGCGGGGGGAAGTAACAATGAGCAGTTCTTC. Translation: CSARVAGGSNNEQFF.

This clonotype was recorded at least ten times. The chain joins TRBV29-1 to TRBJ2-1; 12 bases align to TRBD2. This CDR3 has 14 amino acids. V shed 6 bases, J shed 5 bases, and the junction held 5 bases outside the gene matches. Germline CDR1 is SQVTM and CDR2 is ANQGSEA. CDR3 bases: TGCAGCGTCCGGAGACTAGCGGGGGACAATGAGCAGTTCTTC. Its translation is CSVRRLAGDNEQFF.

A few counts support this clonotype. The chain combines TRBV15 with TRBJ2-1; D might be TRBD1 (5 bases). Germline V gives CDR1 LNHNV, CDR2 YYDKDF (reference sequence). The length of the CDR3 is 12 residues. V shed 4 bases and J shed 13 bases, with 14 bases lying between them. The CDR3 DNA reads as TGTGCCACCAGCACTAGACAGTCCCTACAGTTCTTC. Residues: CATSTRQSLQFF. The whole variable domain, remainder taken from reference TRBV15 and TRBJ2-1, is DAMVIQNPRYQVTQFGKPVTLSCSQTLNHNVMYWYQQKSSQAPKLLFHYYDKDFNNEADTPDNFQSRRPNTSFCFLDIRSPGLGDTAMYLCATSTRQSLQFFGPGTRLTVL.

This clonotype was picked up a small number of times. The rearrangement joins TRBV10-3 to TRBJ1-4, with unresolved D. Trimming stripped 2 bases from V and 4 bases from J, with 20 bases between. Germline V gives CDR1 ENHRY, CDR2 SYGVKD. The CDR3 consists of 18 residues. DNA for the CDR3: TGTGCCATCAGTGAGATCGGGGTCGGCGGATACGATAATGAAAAACTGTTTTTT. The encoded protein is CAISEIGVGGYDNEKLFF.

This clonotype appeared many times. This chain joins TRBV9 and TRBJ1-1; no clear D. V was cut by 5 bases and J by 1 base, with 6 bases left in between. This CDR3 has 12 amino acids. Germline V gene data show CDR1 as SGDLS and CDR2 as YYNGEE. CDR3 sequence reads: CASSTTNTEAFF. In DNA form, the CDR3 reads TGTGCCAGCAGTACGACGAACACTGAAGCTTTCTTT.

In DNA form, the CDR3 reads TGCAGTGCTAGAGAGGGGGGCCTAAACAATGAGCAGTTCTTC. As protein: CSAREGGLNNEQFF. The chain combines TRBV20-1 with TRBJ2-1, with D possibly called TRBD1 or TRBD2 (6 bases each). V was shortened by 0 bases and J by 5 bases, with 11 bases between the two germline ends. Looked up from germline, CDR1 is DFQATT and CDR2 is SNEGSKA (reference sequence). The CDR3 is 14 residues long.

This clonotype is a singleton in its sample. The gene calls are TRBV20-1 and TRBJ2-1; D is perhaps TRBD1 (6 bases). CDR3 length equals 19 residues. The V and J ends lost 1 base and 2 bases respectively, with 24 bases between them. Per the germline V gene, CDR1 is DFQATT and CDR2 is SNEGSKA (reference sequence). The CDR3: CSARARNRVGVAPYNEQFF. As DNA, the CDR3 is TGCAGTGCTAGAGCCCGAAACAGGGTTGGGGTGGCACCCTACAATGAGCAGTTCTTC.